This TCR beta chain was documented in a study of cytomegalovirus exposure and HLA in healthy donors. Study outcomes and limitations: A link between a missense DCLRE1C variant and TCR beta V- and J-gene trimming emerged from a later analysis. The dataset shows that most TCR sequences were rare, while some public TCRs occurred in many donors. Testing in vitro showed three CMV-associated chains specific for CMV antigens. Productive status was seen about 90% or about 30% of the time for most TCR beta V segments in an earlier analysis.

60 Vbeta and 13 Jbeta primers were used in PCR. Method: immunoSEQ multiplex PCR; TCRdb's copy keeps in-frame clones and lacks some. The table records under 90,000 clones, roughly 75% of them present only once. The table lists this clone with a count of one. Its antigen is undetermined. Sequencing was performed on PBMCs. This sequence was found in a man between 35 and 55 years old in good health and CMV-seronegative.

CDR3 in amino acids: CASTRDTRTDEKLFF. Written as DNA, the CDR3 is TGTGCCAGCACCCGGGACACCCGCACTGATGAAAAACTGTTTTTT. V usage is TRBV5-4 and J usage is TRBJ1-4, with D perhaps TRBD1 (6 bases). Germline values: CDR1 SGHNT, CDR2 YYREEE (reference sequence). The CDR3 contains 15 residues. The ends were cut back, 6 bases at V and 6 bases at J, with 18 bases in the middle.